These 9 T cell receptor beta chains were sequenced from one sample in a study of OX40 agonist ivuxolimab in advanced cancers. The table came from immunoSEQ multiplex PCR; TCRdb's copy has only in-frame clones and leaves some out. The sample has 100,000 or so clones; 90% to 96% are singletons. The sample was CD4+ or CD8+ T cells sorted from blood, taken in a trial of the OX40 agonist ivuxolimab. The receptors originated from an adult with an advanced solid tumor such as melanoma, head and neck, liver or kidney cancer.

This chain uses TRBV29-1 with TRBJ2-5; 7 bases agree with TRBD1. With V trimmed by 0 bases and J by 3 bases, 4 bases remained unmatched. Per germline, CDR1 SQVTM and CDR2 ANQGSEA. There are 14 residues in the CDR3. CDR3 residues: CSVEDAGTEETQYF. The DNA of the CDR3 is TGCAGCGTTGAAGATGCAGGGACAGAAGAGACCCAGTACTTC.

This clone occurred once. The V gene is TRBV6-1, the J gene TRBJ1-1, with D unresolved. The germline CDR1 and CDR2 sequences are MNHNS and SASEGT. This CDR3 is 13 amino acids long. Trimming cost V 3 bases and J 1 base, with 6 bases left between them. The CDR3 nucleotides read TGTGCCAGCAGTGATCCAGAGAACACTGAAGCTTTCTTT. Translation: CASSDPENTEAFF.

The chain carries TRBV11-2 and TRBJ2-1; 7 bases map to TRBD1. Germline loops: CDR1 SGHAT, CDR2 FQNNGV. The CDR3 has 18 amino acids. Unmatched junction bases numbered 11, after V lost 2 bases and J lost 1 base. CDR3 in DNA: TGTGCCAGCAGCTTACACTTAGCTTTACAGGGGTCCTACAATGAGCAGTTCTTC. The encoded protein is CASSLHLALQGSYNEQFF.

As concerns this clone: This same CDR3 is encoded by further DNA sequences in the sample. The chain couples TRBV5-1 to TRBJ2-7, with D perhaps being TRBD1 or TRBD2 (5 bases each). This CDR3 is 14 amino acids long. V lost 3 bases to trimming and J lost 3 bases, with 13 bases between them. The germline V gene has CDR1 SGHRS and CDR2 YFSETQ. CDR3 sequence: CASSWGTGSYEQYF. As DNA, the CDR3 is TGCGCCAGCAGCTGGGGGACGGGAAGCTACGAGCAGTACTTC.

The chain links TRBV19 to TRBJ2-7; 9 nucleotides line up with TRBD1. The CDR3 is made up of 15 amino acids. V dropped 5 bases and J dropped 5; count of bases not matched to a gene: 10. Germline V gene data show CDR1 as LNHDA and CDR2 as SQIVND (reference sequence). CDR3 amino acids: CASSFPGQGAHEQYF. The CDR3 DNA sequence: TGTGCCAGTAGTTTTCCGGGACAGGGTGCCCACGAGCAGTACTTC.

The chain is built from TRBV19 and TRBJ1-1; tentative D call: TRBD1 (6 bases). Germline loops: CDR1 LNHDA, CDR2 SQIVND (reference sequence). The CDR3 is 10 amino acids. This chain's CDR3 is CGTGYVEAFF. CDR3 nucleotide sequence: TGTGGAACAGGGTATGTTGAAGCTTTCTTT.

About this clone: Additional DNA sequences in this sample encode the identical CDR3. V and J are TRBV9 and TRBJ2-7, with D possibly being TRBD2 (6 bases). V was cut by 0 bases and J by 7 bases, with 11 bases left in between. The germline V gene has CDR1 SGDLS and CDR2 YYNGEE. This CDR3 comprises 13 residues. CDR3 bases: TGTGCCAGCAGCGTAGCGGGAGTCAATGAGCAGTACTTC. Its protein is CASSVAGVNEQYF.

J is TRBJ2-7 and V is TRBV7-6, with TRBD2 matching over 7 bases. V shed 0 bases, J shed 3 bases, and the junction held 5 bases outside the gene matches. Germline CDR1 is SGHVS and CDR2 is FNYEAQ. This CDR3 spans 15 amino acids. The CDR3 nucleotides are TGTGCCAGCAGCTTAGCCGGCGGGAGTAGCTACGAGCAGTACTTC. Protein product: CASSLAGGSSYEQYF. Supplemented by reference TRBV7-6 and TRBJ2-7, the full variable domain reads GAGVSQSPRYKVTKRGQDVALRCDPISGHVSLYWYRQALGQGPEFLTYFNYEAQQDKSGLPNDRFSAERPEGSISTLTIQRTEQRDSAMYRCASSLAGGSSYEQYFGPGTRLTVT.

This chain links TRBV4-3 with TRBJ2-1, with a tentative D call TRBD2 (7 bases). Germline values: CDR1 LGHNA, CDR2 YSLEER. Between the trimmed V and J ends, which lost 0 bases and 6 bases, there was a span of 21 bases. The CDR3 contains 18 residues. CDR3 region: CASSQDRGGRLGPNEQFF. In DNA, the CDR3 is TGCGCCAGCAGCCAAGATAGGGGGGGCCGCCTAGGCCCCAATGAGCAGTTCTTC.